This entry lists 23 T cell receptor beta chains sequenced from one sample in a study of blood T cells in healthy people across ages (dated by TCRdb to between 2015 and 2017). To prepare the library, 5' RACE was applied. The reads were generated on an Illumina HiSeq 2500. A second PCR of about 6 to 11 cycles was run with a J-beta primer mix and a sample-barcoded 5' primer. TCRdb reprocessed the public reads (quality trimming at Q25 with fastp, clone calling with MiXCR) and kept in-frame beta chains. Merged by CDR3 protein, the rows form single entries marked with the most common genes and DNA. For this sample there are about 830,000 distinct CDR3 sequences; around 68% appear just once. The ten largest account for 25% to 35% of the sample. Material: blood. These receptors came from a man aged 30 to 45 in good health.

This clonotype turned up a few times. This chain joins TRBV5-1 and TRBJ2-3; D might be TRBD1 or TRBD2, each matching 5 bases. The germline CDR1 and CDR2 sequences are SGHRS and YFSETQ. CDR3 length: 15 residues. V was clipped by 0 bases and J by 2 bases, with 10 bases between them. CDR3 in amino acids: CASSLAGTYTDTQYF. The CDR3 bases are TGCGCCAGCAGCTTGGCCGGGACCTACACAGATACGCAGTATTTT.

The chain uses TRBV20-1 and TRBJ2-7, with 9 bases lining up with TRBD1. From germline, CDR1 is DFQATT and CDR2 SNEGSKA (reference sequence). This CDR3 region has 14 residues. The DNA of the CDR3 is TGCAGCCCTATGGGACAGGGTCACTCCTACGAGCAGTACTTC. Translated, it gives CSPMGQGHSYEQYF.

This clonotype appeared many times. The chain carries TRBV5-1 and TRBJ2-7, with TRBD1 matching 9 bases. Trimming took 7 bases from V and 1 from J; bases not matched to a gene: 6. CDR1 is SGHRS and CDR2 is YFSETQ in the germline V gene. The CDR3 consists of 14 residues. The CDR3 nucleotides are TGCGCCAGCGCCAAGGGACAGGGTTCCTACGAGCAGTACTTC. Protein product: CASAKGQGSYEQYF.

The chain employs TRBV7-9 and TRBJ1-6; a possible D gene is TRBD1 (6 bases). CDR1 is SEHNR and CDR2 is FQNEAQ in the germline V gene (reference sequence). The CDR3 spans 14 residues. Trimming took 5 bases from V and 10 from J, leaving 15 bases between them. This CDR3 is CASSATGRNSPLHF. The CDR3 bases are TGTGCCAGCAGCGCTACAGGGAGGAACTCACCCCTCCACTTT.

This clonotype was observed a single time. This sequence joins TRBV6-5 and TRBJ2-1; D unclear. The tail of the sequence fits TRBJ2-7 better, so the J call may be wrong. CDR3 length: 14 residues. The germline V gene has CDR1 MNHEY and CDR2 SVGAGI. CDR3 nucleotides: TGTGCCAGCAGTTACTCTACCTTCTCCTACGAGCAGTACTTC. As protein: CASSYSTFSYEQYF.

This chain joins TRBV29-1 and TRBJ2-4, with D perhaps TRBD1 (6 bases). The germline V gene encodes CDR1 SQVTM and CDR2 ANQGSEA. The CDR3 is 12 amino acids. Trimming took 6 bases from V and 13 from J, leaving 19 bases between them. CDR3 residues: CSVALDSLTQYF. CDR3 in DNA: TGCAGCGTAGCCTTGGACAGCCTAACGCAGTACTTC.

The CDR3 here is CSPSDPNTGELFF. In DNA form, the CDR3 reads TGCAGCCCCTCGGACCCGAACACCGGGGAGCTGTTTTTT. The rearrangement joins TRBV20-1 to TRBJ2-2; unclear D gene. The CDR3 contains 13 residues. CDR1 is DFQATT, CDR2 SNEGSKA, per germline (reference sequence).

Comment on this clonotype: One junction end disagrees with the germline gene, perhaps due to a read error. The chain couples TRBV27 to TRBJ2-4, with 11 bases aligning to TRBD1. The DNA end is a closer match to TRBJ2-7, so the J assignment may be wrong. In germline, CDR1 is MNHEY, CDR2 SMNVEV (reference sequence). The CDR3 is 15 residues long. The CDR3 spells CASRRDRGTPYEQYF. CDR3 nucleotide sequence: TGTGCTAGCAGACGGGACAGGGGGACCCCCTACGAGCAGTACTTC.

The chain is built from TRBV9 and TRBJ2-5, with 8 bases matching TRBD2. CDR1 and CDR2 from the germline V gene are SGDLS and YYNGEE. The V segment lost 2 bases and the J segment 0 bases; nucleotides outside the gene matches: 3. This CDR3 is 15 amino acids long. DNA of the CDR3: TGTGCCAGCAGCGTCGGGAGGGCCCACCAAGAGACCCAGTACTTC. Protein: CASSVGRAHQETQYF.

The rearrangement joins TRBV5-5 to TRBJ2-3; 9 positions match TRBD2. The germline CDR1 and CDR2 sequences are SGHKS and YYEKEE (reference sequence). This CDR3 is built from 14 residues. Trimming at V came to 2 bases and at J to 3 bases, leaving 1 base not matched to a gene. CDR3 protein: CASSFLAGTDTQYF. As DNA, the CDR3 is TGTGCCAGCAGCTTTCTAGCGGGGACAGATACGCAGTATTTT.

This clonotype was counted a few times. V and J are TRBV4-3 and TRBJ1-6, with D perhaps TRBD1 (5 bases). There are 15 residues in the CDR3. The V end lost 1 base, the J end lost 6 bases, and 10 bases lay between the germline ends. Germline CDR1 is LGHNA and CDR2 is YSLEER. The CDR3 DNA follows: TGCGCCAGCAGCCAAGGATCGCAGGGTAATTCACCCCTCCACTTT. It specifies CASSQGSQGNSPLHF.

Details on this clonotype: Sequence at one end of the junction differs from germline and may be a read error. DNA of the CDR3: TGTGCCCGCAGTTTATTTGGCGGGGGGGCTGTGAATGAGCAGTTCTTC. Translated: CARSLFGGGAVNEQFF. V and J are TRBV12-3 or TRBV12-4 and TRBJ2-1; 9 bases fit TRBD2. This CDR3 has 16 amino acids.

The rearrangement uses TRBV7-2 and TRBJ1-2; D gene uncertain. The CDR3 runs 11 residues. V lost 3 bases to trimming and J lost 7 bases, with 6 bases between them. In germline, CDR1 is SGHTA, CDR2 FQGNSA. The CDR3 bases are TGTGCCAGCAGCTTTGACGCTGGCTACACCTTC. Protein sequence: CASSFDAGYTF.

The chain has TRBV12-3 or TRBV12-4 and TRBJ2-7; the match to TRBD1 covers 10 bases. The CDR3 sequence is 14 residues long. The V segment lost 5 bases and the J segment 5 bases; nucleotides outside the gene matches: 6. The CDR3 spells CASSGTGTGDEQYF. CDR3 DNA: TGTGCCAGCAGTGGAACCGGGACAGGGGACGAGCAGTACTTC.

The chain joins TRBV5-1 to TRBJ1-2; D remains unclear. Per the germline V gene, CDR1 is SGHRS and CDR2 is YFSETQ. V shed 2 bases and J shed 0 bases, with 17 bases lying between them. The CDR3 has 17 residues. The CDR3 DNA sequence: TGCGCCAGCAGCTTCGGAACGGGGAGGGAAGCTAACTATGGCTACACCTTC. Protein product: CASSFGTGREANYGYTF.

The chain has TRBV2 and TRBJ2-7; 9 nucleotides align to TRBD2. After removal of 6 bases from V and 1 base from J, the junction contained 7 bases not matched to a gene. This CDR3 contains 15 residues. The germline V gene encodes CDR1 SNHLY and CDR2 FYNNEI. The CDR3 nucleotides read TGTGCCAGCAGAGTTATAGCGGGGGTTTCCTACGAGCAGTACTTC. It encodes CASRVIAGVSYEQYF. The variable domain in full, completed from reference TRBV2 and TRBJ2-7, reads EPEVTQTPSHQVTQMGQEVILRCVPISNHLYFYWYRQILGQKVEFLVSFYNNEISEKSEIFDDQFSVERPDGSNFTLKIRSTKLEDSAMYFCASRVIAGVSYEQYFGPGTRLTVT.

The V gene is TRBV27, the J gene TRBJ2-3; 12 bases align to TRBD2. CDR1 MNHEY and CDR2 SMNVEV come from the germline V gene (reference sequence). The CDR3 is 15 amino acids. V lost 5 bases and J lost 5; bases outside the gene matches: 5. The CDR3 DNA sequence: TGTGCCAGCAGTACTAGCGGGGGGCGGGGAGATACGCAGTATTTT. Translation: CASSTSGGRGDTQYF.

The CDR3 nucleotides are TGCAGTGCAGCTCGTAGCGGGGGCACAGATACGCAGTATTTT. Translated: CSAARSGGTDTQYF. The gene calls are TRBV20-1 and TRBJ2-3; 8 bases map to TRBD2. This CDR3 has 14 residues. Germline V gene lookup returns CDR1 DFQATT and CDR2 SNEGSKA (reference sequence). After removal of 6 bases from V and 1 base from J, the junction contained 6 bases not matched to a gene.

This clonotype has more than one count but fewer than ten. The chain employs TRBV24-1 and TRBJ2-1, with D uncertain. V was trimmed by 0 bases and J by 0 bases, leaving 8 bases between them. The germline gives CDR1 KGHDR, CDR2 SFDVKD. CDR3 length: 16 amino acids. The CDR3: CATSDLHSRSYNEQFF. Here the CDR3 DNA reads TGTGCCACCAGTGATTTGCACAGCCGCTCCTACAATGAGCAGTTCTTC.

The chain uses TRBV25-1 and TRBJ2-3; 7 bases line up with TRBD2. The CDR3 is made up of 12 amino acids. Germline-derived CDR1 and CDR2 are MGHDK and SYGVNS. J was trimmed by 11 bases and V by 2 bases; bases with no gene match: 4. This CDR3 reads CASSEISGWQYF. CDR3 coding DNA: TGTGCCAGCAGTGAAATTAGCGGGTGGCAGTATTTT. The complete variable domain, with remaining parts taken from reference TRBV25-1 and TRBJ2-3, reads EADIYQTPRYLVIGTGKKITLECSQTMGHDKMYWYQQDPGMELHLIHYSYGVNSTEKGDLSSESTVSRIRTEHFPLTLESARPSHTSQYLCASSEISGWQYFGPGTRLTVL.

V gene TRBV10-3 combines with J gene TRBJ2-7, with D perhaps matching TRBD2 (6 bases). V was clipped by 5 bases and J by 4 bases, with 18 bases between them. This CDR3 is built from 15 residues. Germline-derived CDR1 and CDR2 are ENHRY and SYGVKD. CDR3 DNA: TGTGCCATCAGTTGGGGTGGAGGGCTGGGGTACGAGCAGTACTTC. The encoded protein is CAISWGGGLGYEQYF.

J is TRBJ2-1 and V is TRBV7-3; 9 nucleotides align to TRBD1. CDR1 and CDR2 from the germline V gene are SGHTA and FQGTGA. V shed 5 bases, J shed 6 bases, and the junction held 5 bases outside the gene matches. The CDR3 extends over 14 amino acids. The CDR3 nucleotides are TGTGCCAGCAGCACACAGGGGGCGAGCAATGAGCAGTTCTTC. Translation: CASSTQGASNEQFF.

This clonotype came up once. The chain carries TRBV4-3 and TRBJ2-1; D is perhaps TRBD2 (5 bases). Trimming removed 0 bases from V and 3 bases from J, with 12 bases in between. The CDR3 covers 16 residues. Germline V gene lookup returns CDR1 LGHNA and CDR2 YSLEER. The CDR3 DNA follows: TGCGCCAGCAGCCAAGATAACTCGGGGATCTACAATGAGCAGTTCTTC. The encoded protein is CASSQDNSGIYNEQFF.